This section outlines one TCR beta chain sequence together with its context. What antigen it recognizes has not been identified. Base quality data are lacking; no much larger clone is found one base away. This entry is derived from a study of T cell changes during pregnancy in multiple sclerosis (dated by TCRdb to between 2018 and 2020). Study-level background: The study examined how the T cell repertoire changed over the course of pregnancy in women with multiple sclerosis.

The library came from the immunoSEQ multiplex PCR assay. The source is immuneACCESS, and TCRdb retained only in-frame sequences with V and J called. Part of the clones is not carried over; for the studies checked, unresolved V genes explain less than half of this, and the remainder is unexplained. A total of about 79,000 clones appear in this sample, around 90% of them only once. 0.4% to 0.6% of the sample lies in the top ten. CDR3 length: 15 amino acids, cysteine to phenylalanine. Of the read, only the CDR3 DNA is kept; its 45 bases are in frame from base 1. The V end loses 5 bases and the J end loses 5 bases, and a stretch of 18 bases separates them. The germline V gene (reference sequence) specifies MNHEY as CDR1 and SMNVEV as CDR2.

Specimen: CD4+ T cells from peripheral blood mononuclear cells, collected in the second trimester of pregnancy. The sequence derives from a female donor with multiple sclerosis, enrolled in a pregnancy study. This chain joins TRBV27 to TRBJ1-2; too little of a D gene remains to name it. The DNA sequence reads TGTGCCAGCAGTATGACCGGACGGGAAAAGTATGGCTACACCTTC. Its product reads: CASSMTGREKYGYTF.